This is a list of T cell receptor beta chains from one sample in a study of Ad26.COV2.S vaccination and SARS-CoV-2 variants. Libraries were prepared by immunoSEQ multiplex PCR; TCRdb keeps only in-frame clonotypes and omits some of them. The table has approximately 340,000 clones, about 91% seen once. The source material was peripheral blood, sampled after recovery from COVID-19. The receptor set was obtained from a human donor who had recovered from COVID-19. Both conserved end residues are part of each CDR3. Some rows mark clone size as missing; the rest say once, few, many or name a class of expanded clone.

TRBJ2-7 | once | TRBV3-1/TRBV3-2 | CASSQAGYEQYF
TRBJ2-3 | once | TRBV6-6 | CASSPLAGGLEDTQYF
TRBJ1-4 | NA | TRBV19 | CASSIGGQQANEKLFF
TRBJ2-2 | NA | TRBV4-2 | CASSQVFSGGTGELFF
TRBJ1-1 | NA | TRBV7-9 | CASSRSQGAGQTEAFF
TRBJ1-1 | NA | TRBV7-8 | CASSLITWAAEAFF
TRBJ1-5 | NA | TRBV6-2/TRBV6-3 | CASGSVGQPREPQHF
TRBJ2-3 | NA | TRBV6-6 | CASSYSYYAQYF
TRBJ2-7 | NA | TRBV5-5 | CASSLAGTGFDEQYF
TRBJ2-5 | NA | TRBV5-1 | CASSLVGSGGAGPETQYF
TRBJ2-7 | NA | TRBV7-2 | CASRVAGGNEQYF
TRBJ2-7 | NA | TRBV19 | CASSSLAGISEQYF
TRBJ2-1 | once | TRBV7-2 | CASSPHYNEQFF
TRBJ1-1 | NA | TRBV27 | CASSLRGPVREAFF
TRBJ2-1 | NA | TRBV4-3 | CASSQDPLAGNNEQFF
TRBJ2-5 | NA | TRBV5-8 | CASSLGDKGQETQYF